The 2 T cell receptor beta chains below come from one sample, sequenced in a study of blood T cell repertoires in COVID-19. Assay used: immunoSEQ multiplex PCR; TCRdb lists only in-frame clones, some missing. The table includes some 40,000 clones, around nine tenths detected once. The sequencing sample was made of peripheral blood. Receptors were obtained from a man between 65 and 85 years old with acute or convalescent COVID-19.

The chain joins TRBV5-1 to TRBJ2-3; 13 nucleotides line up with TRBD2. Germline CDR1 is SGHRS and CDR2 is YFSETQ. V gave up 0 bases and J gave up 3 bases; unmatched junction bases: 7. This CDR3 contains 18 residues. CDR3 nucleotide sequence: TGCGCCAGCAGCTTGGGGACTAGCGGGAGTAGGCAAACAGATACGCAGTATTTT. It is translated as CASSLGTSGSRQTDTQYF.

The gene calls are TRBV10-3 and TRBJ2-1; 10 bases are shared with TRBD2. Germline CDR1 ENHRY, CDR2 SYGVKD. This CDR3 comprises 18 residues. V lost 2 bases, J lost 4 bases, and 11 bases stayed unmatched. In DNA form, the CDR3 reads TGTGCCATCAGTGAGCTGGCTAGCGGGAGCAGGGGATACAATGAGCAGTTCTTC. Translated, it gives CAISELASGSRGYNEQFF.